This paragraph reports one T cell receptor (beta chain). What it binds is unknown. CDR3 length: 14 amino acids. Germline V lookup: CDR1 SGHRS, CDR2 YFSETQ. V was shortened by 4 bases and J by 7 bases, with 14 bases between the two germline ends. Investigators merged groups given second doses at roughly 4 or roughly 12 weeks. The sample originates from a study of T cell responses to AZD1222 COVID-19 vaccine. Here immunoSEQ multiplex PCR was the method, and the copy in TCRdb shows in-frame clones only, minus some. The sample records about 150,000 clones, 90% being singletons. Study results and caveats: Donors were largely white British and mainly female; clonal diversity was possibly underestimated. Just six people given AZD1222 tested seropositive at baseline.

The clonotype originates from an adult who received the AZD1222 COVID-19 vaccine. The rearrangement uses TRBV5-1 and TRBJ1-4; D not resolved. The input for sequencing was peripheral blood, taken 28 days after the second AZD1222 dose. Here the CDR3 reads CASSPGFKGEKLFF. As DNA, the CDR3 is TGCGCCAGCAGCCCGGGTTTTAAGGGTGAAAAACTGTTTTTT.